The 25 T cell receptor beta chains reported below all come from one sample, sequenced in a study of blood T cell repertoires in COVID-19. Using immunoSEQ multiplex PCR, the repertoire was profiled, and TCRdb retains in-frame clones only, with some absent. The table shows about 29,000 clones, with around 82% occurring only once. Material for sequencing was peripheral blood. These receptors originate from an older man with active COVID-19.

Notes on this clone: The junction does not match germline at one end; this may be a read error. Other nucleotide sequences in the sample specify the same CDR3. The rearrangement joins TRBV19 to TRBJ1-2; 8 bases fit TRBD1. This CDR3 is built from 15 residues. Per germline, CDR1 LNHDA and CDR2 SQIVND (reference sequence). The CDR3 loop is CASSIAWDRTYGYTF. CDR3 sequence (DNA): TGCGCCAGTAGTATAGCATGGGACAGGACCTATGGCTACACCTTC.

The CDR3 DNA sequence: TGCGCCAGCTCCCCCAACACAGATACGCAGTATTTT. Its translation is CASSPNTDTQYF. The chain employs TRBV10-1 and TRBJ2-3; D unclear. This CDR3 contains 12 residues. The V gene lost 8 bases and the J gene lost 2 bases, with 8 bases spanning the gap. The V gene's germline CDR1 is WNHNN and CDR2 SYGVQD (reference sequence).

The chain joins TRBV7-2 to TRBJ2-3; D is perhaps TRBD1 (6 bases). This CDR3 is built from 16 residues. Germline CDR1 reads SGHTA; CDR2 reads FQGNSA. Trimming stripped 5 bases from V and 3 bases from J, with 18 bases between. Written as DNA, the CDR3 is TGTGCCAGCAGCCGGGACGTGGGGGCAAATACAGATACGCAGTATTTT. Translating gives CASSRDVGANTDTQYF.

The rearrangement uses TRBV7-9 and TRBJ2-5; 8 bases agree with TRBD2. Germline V gene sequence: CDR1 SEHNR, CDR2 FQNEAQ (reference sequence). This CDR3 is 15 amino acids long. V was clipped by 4 bases and J by 5 bases; unmatched bases: 9. The CDR3 DNA is TGTGCCAGCAGCTCCGCTCTTGCGGGGGGTGAGACCCAGTACTTC. It specifies CASSSALAGGETQYF.

The chain has TRBV4-2 and TRBJ2-2; 7 positions agree with TRBD2. Germline-derived CDR1 and CDR2 are LGHNA and YNFKEQ. This CDR3 is 17 amino acids long. V trimming: 3 bases; J trimming: 1 base; junction bases outside the gene matches: 8. The CDR3 DNA is TGTGCCAGCAGCCAGTACCCTGCGGGGGTGAACACCGGGGAGCTGTTTTTT. Amino acid sequence: CASSQYPAGVNTGELFF.

This clone was observed a single time. One end of the junction is discordant with germline, which a read error may explain. The rearrangement links TRBV12-3 or TRBV12-4 to TRBJ2-7; 8 bases fit TRBD1. The CDR3 contains 13 residues. This chain's CDR3 is CASAQGQGLILDF. The CDR3, as DNA: TGTGCCAGCGCCCAAGGACAGGGTCTAATCCTAGACTTC.

The rearrangement links TRBV27 to TRBJ1-2, with TRBD1 identical over 8 bases. In germline, CDR1 is MNHEY, CDR2 SMNVEV (reference sequence). CDR3 length: 17 amino acids. V lost 5 bases to trimming and J lost 4 bases; unmatched junction nucleotides: 15. DNA for the CDR3: TGTGCCAGCAGTACCCGGACAGGGTCGGGTTCTTTCTATGGCTACACCTTC. Its translation: CASSTRTGSGSFYGYTF.

The chain has TRBV11-3 and TRBJ2-2; TRBD1 matches at 8 bases. This CDR3 contains 16 residues. The V segment lost 3 bases and the J segment 1 base; nucleotides outside the gene matches: 4. Germline assignment: CDR1 SGHNT and CDR2 YENEEA. DNA for the CDR3: TGTGCCAGCAGCTTCGGACAGGGTGGGAACACCGGGGAGCTGTTTTTT. Its translation is CASSFGQGGNTGELFF.

This chain connects TRBV2 to TRBJ2-3; 7 nucleotides agree with TRBD2. Germline V gene data show CDR1 as SNHLY and CDR2 as FYNNEI. V was clipped by 10 bases and J by 0 bases; unmatched bases: 10. The CDR3 runs 15 residues. The CDR3 coding sequence is TGTGCCACCGCGGCGCTAGCGGCTAGCACAGATACGCAGTATTTT. As protein: CATAALAASTDTQYF.

V gene TRBV3-1 (or the pseudogene TRBV3-2) combines with J gene TRBJ2-2; 12 nucleotides line up with TRBD1. Germline lookup yields CDR1 LGHDT and CDR2 YNNKEL (reference sequence). The CDR3 extends over 17 amino acids. With V trimmed by 4 bases and J by 4 bases, 7 bases remained unmatched. CDR3 sequence: CASSPDRDRGRTGELFF. The CDR3 DNA is TGTGCCAGCAGCCCCGACCGGGACAGGGGGCGCACCGGGGAGCTGTTTTTT.

This rearrangement joins TRBV11-3 to TRBJ2-2, with D tentatively TRBD2 (5 bases). The germline V gene encodes CDR1 SGHNT and CDR2 YENEEA. The CDR3 is 18 amino acids. V lost 1 base, J lost 6 bases, and 21 bases lay in between. As DNA, the CDR3 is TGTGCCAGCAGCTTAGGCTCGGAGTACGGGGTTCTTGCCGGGGAGCTGTTTTTT. This translates into CASSLGSEYGVLAGELFF.

The J gene is TRBJ1-2, the V gene TRBV7-2, with TRBD1 matching over 8 bases. V gave up 5 bases and J gave up 5 bases; unmatched junction bases: 7. The V gene's germline CDR1 is SGHTA and CDR2 FQGNSA. The CDR3 has 14 amino acids. CDR3 in DNA: TGTGCCAGCAGCCCGGGGACAGGACGATATGGCTACACCTTC. Protein sequence: CASSPGTGRYGYTF.

In its sample, this clone was seen a few times. The chain uses TRBV3-1 (or the pseudogene TRBV3-2) and TRBJ2-5, with D hard to call. V was trimmed by 4 bases and J by 2 bases, leaving 8 bases between them. The germline V gene encodes CDR1 LGHDT and CDR2 YNNKEL (reference sequence). The CDR3 runs to 13 residues. The CDR3 loop is CASSPLSQETQYF. DNA of the CDR3: TGTGCCAGCAGCCCACTAAGTCAAGAGACCCAGTACTTC.

The rearrangement links TRBV21-1 to TRBJ1-2; the table's D call, TRBD1, has no DNA check behind it. TRBV21-1 is labeled a pseudogene. The CDR3 has 22 amino acids. The CDR3 loop is CASSKASKVEAQGSPRTRGYTF. CDR3 DNA sequence: TGTGCCAGCAGCAAAGCGTCGAAGGTTGAGGCACAGGGGAGTCCCCGCACCCGGGGCTACACCTTC.

In DNA, the CDR3 is TGTGCCAGCGGCCCCGGGGACAAGAACACTGAAGCTTTCTTT. This gives the protein CASGPGDKNTEAFF. This chain links TRBV3-1 (or the pseudogene TRBV3-2) with TRBJ1-1; D may be TRBD1 (6 bases). Trimming removed 8 bases at V and 1 base at J, with 14 bases between. The CDR3 runs to 14 residues. Per germline, CDR1 LGHDT and CDR2 YNNKEL (reference sequence).

V usage is TRBV3-1 (or the pseudogene TRBV3-2) and J usage is TRBJ2-1; 9 nucleotides match TRBD2. In germline, CDR1 is LGHDT, CDR2 YNNKEL (reference sequence). CDR3 length: 15 residues. V lost 2 bases to trimming and J lost 7 bases; unmatched junction nucleotides: 6. CDR3 amino acids: CASSQPRLAVNEQFF. The CDR3 DNA follows: TGTGCCAGCAGCCAACCTAGACTAGCGGTAAATGAGCAGTTCTTC.

This clone was picked up a small number of times. J is TRBJ1-6 and V is TRBV15; D gene ambiguous. The CDR3 is 14 amino acids. Trimming removed 0 bases from V and 7 bases from J, with 7 bases in between. Germline CDR1 and CDR2: LNHNV and YYDKDF (reference sequence). DNA for the CDR3: TGTGCCACCAGCAGAGATGCGGGGAATTCACCCCTCCACTTT. Its translation is CATSRDAGNSPLHF. Variable domain in full (rest from reference TRBV15 and TRBJ1-6): DAMVIQNPRYQVTQFGKPVTLSCSQTLNHNVMYWYQQKSSQAPKLLFHYYDKDFNNEADTPDNFQSRRPNTSFCFLDIRSPGLGDTAMYLCATSRDAGNSPLHFGNGTRLTVT.

The chain recombines TRBV7-9 with TRBJ1-4; D is unresolved. The CDR3 loop spans 12 amino acids. V was cut by 6 bases and J by 8 bases, with 10 bases left in between. CDR1 is SEHNR, CDR2 FQNEAQ, per germline (reference sequence). CDR3: CASRKEEEKLFF. The CDR3 DNA is TGTGCCAGCAGGAAGGAGGAGGAAAAACTGTTTTTT. The complete variable domain, with remaining parts taken from reference TRBV7-9 and TRBJ1-4, reads DTGVSQNPRHKITKRGQNVTFRCDPISEHNRLYWYRQTLGQGPEFLTYFQNEAQLEKSRLLSDRFSAERPKGSFSTLEIQRTEQGDSAMYLCASRKEEEKLFFGSGTQLSVL.

This clone was recorded once. V is TRBV5-6 and J is TRBJ1-1; TRBD1 aligns across 8 bases. Trimming cost V 1 base and J 5 bases; bases outside gene matches: 1. Germline loops: CDR1 SGHDT, CDR2 YYEEEE. The CDR3 runs to 13 residues. The CDR3 DNA sequence: TGTGCCAGCAGCTTGCAGGGGGCAACTGAAGCTTTCTTT. Residues: CASSLQGATEAFF.

In its sample, this clone was seen once. The V gene is TRBV5-1, the J gene TRBJ2-1; tentative D call: TRBD2 (5 bases). The CDR3 runs to 16 residues. Trimming left V 0 bases short and J 2 bases short, with 12 bases between. Germline CDR1 reads SGHRS; CDR2 reads YFSETQ. The CDR3 reads CASSLGGGPTYNEQFF. Here the CDR3 DNA reads TGCGCCAGCAGCTTGGGTGGCGGGCCCACCTACAATGAGCAGTTCTTC.

The V gene is TRBV21-1, the J gene TRBJ1-5. TRBV21-1 is a listed pseudogene. This CDR3 is 15 amino acids long. The CDR3 here is CASSRRKVGNQPQHF. In DNA, the CDR3 is TGTGCCAGCAGCAGGAGGAAGGTAGGAAATCAGCCCCAGCATTTT.

The rearrangement uses TRBV3-1 (or the pseudogene TRBV3-2) and TRBJ1-1; TRBD1 might be the D (6 bases). V was shortened by 3 bases and J by 1 base, with 9 bases between the two germline ends. Looked up from germline, CDR1 is LGHDT and CDR2 is YNNKEL (reference sequence). CDR3 length: 14 amino acids. CDR3 coding DNA: TGTGCCAGCAGCCAGTGGGGGCAGAACACTGAAGCTTTCTTT. The encoded protein is CASSQWGQNTEAFF.

J is TRBJ2-6 and V is TRBV7-8; D perhaps matches TRBD2 (5 bases). The CDR3 totals 17 residues. V shed 1 base and J shed 0 bases, with 10 bases lying between them. Germline V gives CDR1 SGHVS, CDR2 FQNEAQ. The CDR3 loop is CASSLGGLLSGANVLTF. The CDR3 DNA follows: TGTGCCAGCAGCTTAGGCGGACTCCTCTCTGGGGCCAACGTCCTGACTTTC.

The chain joins TRBV5-1 to TRBJ2-2; 8 bases are shared with TRBD2. Trimming cost V 4 bases and J 4 bases; bases outside gene matches: 6. The germline V gene encodes CDR1 SGHRS and CDR2 YFSETQ. The CDR3 length is 15 residues. The chain's CDR3 is CASSREGGTTGELFF. CDR3 sequence (DNA): TGCGCCAGCAGCCGGGAGGGGGGTACCACCGGGGAGCTGTTTTTT.

This clone was counted once. The J gene is TRBJ2-2, the V gene TRBV5-1; D remains unclear. This CDR3 contains 13 residues. Germline V gene data show CDR1 as SGHRS and CDR2 as YFSETQ. V lost 0 bases to trimming and J lost 7 bases, with 7 bases between them. The CDR3 spells CASSLVADGELFF. Written as DNA, the CDR3 is TGCGCCAGCAGCTTGGTTGCGGACGGGGAGCTGTTTTTT.